This passage covers 6 T cell receptor beta chains from one sample sequenced in a study of T cell changes during pregnancy in multiple sclerosis. Here immunoSEQ multiplex PCR was the method, and the copy in TCRdb shows in-frame clones only, minus some. Of under 65,000 clones in the sample, about 88% were seen once. Source: peripheral blood, taken in the first trimester of pregnancy. The receptors shown here come from a female donor in good health, enrolled as a control in a pregnancy study.

The chain employs TRBV5-1 and TRBJ1-2; the D gene is possibly TRBD1 (6 bases). V dropped 4 bases and J dropped 4 bases, with 17 bases sitting between them. CDR1 and CDR2 (germline): SGHRS, YFSETQ. The CDR3 extends over 15 amino acids. The CDR3 region is CASSEGGGDGYGYTF. The CDR3 bases are TGCGCCAGCAGCGAGGGGGGAGGGGACGGCTATGGCTACACCTTC.

This clone has a single count. The chain carries TRBV19 and TRBJ2-1; 14 nucleotides align to TRBD2. This CDR3 contains 19 residues. Germline V CDR1 and CDR2: LNHDA, SQIVND (reference sequence). With V trimmed by 7 bases and J by 2 bases, 13 bases remained unmatched. This CDR3 reads CASTNSPGLAGVTYNEQFF. DNA for the CDR3: TGTGCCAGTACCAATTCTCCGGGACTAGCGGGAGTGACCTACAATGAGCAGTTCTTC. Complete variable domain (other parts from reference TRBV19 and TRBJ2-1): DGGITQSPKYLFRKEGQNVTLSCEQNLNHDAMYWYRQDPGQGLRLIYYSQIVNDFQKGDIAEGYSVSREKKESFPLTVTSAQKNPTAFYLCASTNSPGLAGVTYNEQFFGPGTRLTVL.

The chain links TRBV7-2 to TRBJ2-7; 10 bases align to TRBD2. CDR3 size: 15 residues. Germline V lookup: CDR1 SGHTA, CDR2 FQGNSA. Losses at the gene ends were 2 bases for V and 6 bases for J; bases not matched to a gene: 7. For the CDR3, the DNA is TGTGCCAGCAGCTTATCTGGGCTAGCGGGGGTCGAGCAGTACTTC. Its translation is CASSLSGLAGVEQYF.

The chain couples TRBV28 to TRBJ2-3; 12 bases fit TRBD2. The germline V gene encodes CDR1 MDHEN and CDR2 SYDVKM. This CDR3 has 16 amino acids. Unmatched junction bases numbered 6, after V lost 6 bases and J lost 2 bases. The CDR3 spells CASSRTSGTSTDTQYF. CDR3 DNA sequence: TGTGCCAGCAGCCGGACTAGCGGGACTTCCACAGATACGCAGTATTTT.

The chain employs TRBV6-7 and TRBJ1-1, with 7 bases that match TRBD1. TRBV6-7 is an ORF, and what it does is uncertain. V gave up 8 bases and J gave up 1 base; unmatched junction bases: 10. The CDR3 runs 15 residues. The CDR3 region has the DNA TGTGCCAGCCCCGGGACAGACACACCGAACACTGAAGCTTTCTTT. Its protein product is CASPGTDTPNTEAFF.

CDR3 DNA sequence: TGTGCCAGCAGCTTAGATCACGGGACTGAAGCTTTCTTT. Amino acid sequence: CASSLDHGTEAFF. The rearrangement joins TRBV11-2 to TRBJ1-1; D remains unclear. Germline CDR1 is SGHAT and CDR2 is FQNNGV. Trimming cost V 0 bases and J 5 bases, with 7 bases left between them. The CDR3 spans 13 residues.